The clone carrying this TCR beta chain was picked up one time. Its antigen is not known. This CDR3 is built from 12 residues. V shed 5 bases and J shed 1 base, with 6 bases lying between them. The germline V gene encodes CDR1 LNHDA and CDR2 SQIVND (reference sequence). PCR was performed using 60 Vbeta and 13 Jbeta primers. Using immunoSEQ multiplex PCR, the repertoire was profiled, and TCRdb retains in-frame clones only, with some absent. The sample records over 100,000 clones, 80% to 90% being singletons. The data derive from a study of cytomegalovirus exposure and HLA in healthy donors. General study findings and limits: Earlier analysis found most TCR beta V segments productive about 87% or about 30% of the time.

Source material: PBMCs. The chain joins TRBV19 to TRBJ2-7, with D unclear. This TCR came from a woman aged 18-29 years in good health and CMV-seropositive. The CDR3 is CASSADSYEQYF. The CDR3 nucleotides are TGTGCCAGTAGTGCGGATTCCTACGAGCAGTACTTC.